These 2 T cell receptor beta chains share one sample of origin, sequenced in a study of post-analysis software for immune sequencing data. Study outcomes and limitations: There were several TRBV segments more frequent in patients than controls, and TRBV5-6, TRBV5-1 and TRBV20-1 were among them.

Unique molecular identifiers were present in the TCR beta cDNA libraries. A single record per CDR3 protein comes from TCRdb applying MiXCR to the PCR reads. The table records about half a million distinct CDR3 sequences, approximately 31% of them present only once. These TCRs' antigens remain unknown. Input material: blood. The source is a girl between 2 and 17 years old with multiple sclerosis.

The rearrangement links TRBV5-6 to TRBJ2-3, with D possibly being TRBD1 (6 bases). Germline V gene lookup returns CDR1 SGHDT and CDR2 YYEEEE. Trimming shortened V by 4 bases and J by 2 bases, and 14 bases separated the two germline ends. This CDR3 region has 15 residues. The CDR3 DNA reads TGTGCCAGCAGCGCCTGGACAGATTCCACAGATACGCAGTATTTT. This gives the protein CASSAWTDSTDTQYF.

The CDR3 loop is CSAKSLAENTDTQYF. CDR3 sequence (DNA): TGCAGTGCAAAGAGTCTAGCGGAAAACACAGATACGCAGTATTTT. This rearrangement joins TRBV20-1 to TRBJ2-3, with 7 bases fitting TRBD2. CDR1 and CDR2 from the germline V gene are DFQATT and SNEGSKA (reference sequence). With V trimmed by 6 bases and J by 2 bases, 11 bases remained unmatched. The CDR3 loop spans 15 amino acids.